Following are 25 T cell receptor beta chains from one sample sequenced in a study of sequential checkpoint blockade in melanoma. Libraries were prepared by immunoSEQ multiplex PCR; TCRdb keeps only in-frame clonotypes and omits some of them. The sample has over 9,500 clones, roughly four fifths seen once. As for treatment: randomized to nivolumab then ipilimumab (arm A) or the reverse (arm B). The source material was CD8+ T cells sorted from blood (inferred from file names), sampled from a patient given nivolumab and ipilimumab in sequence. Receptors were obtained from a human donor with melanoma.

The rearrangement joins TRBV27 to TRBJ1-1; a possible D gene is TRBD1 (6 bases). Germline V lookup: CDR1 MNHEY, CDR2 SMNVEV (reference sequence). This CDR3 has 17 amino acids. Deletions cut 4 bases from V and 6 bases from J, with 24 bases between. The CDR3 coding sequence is TGTGCCAGCAGTTCCCCCTCGATGGGACATATGAGGGCTGAAGCTTTCTTT. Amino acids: CASSSPSMGHMRAEAFF.

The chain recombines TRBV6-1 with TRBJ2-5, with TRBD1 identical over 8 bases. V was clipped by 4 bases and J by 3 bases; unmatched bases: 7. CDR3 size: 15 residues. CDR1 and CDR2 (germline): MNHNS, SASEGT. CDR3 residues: CASSGYRGVKETQYF. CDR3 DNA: TGTGCCAGCAGTGGGTACAGGGGGGTAAAAGAGACCCAGTACTTC.

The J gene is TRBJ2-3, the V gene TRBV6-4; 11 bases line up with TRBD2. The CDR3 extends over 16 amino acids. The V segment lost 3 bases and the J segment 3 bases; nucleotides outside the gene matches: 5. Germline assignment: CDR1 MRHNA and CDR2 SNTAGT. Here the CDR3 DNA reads TGTGCCAGCAGTGAATCGGGGACTAGCGGAACAGATACGCAGTATTTT. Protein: CASSESGTSGTDTQYF.

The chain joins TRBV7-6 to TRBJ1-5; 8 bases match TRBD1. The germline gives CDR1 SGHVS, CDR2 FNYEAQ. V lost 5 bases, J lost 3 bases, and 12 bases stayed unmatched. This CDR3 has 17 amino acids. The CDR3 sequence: CASSAETGGGFNQPQHF. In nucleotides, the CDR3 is TGTGCCAGCAGCGCAGAAACAGGGGGTGGTTTCAATCAGCCCCAGCATTTT.

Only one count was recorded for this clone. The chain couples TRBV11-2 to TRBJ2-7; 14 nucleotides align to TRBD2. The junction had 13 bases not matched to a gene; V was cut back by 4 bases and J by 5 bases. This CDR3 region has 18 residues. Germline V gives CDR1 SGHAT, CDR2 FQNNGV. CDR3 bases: TGTGCCAGCAGCTCCAAAACCGGGACTAGCGGGAGACTCAACGAGCAGTACTTC. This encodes CASSSKTGTSGRLNEQYF.

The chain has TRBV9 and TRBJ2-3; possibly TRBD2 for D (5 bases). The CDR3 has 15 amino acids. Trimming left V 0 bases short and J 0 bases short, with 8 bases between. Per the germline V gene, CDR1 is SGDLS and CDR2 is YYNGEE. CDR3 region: CASSVGLASTDTQYF. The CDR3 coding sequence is TGTGCCAGCAGCGTAGGGCTAGCTAGCACAGATACGCAGTATTTT.

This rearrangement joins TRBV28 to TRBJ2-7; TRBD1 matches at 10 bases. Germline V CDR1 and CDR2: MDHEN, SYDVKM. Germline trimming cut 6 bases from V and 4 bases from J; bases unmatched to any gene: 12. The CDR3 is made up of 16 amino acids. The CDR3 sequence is CASSPRSGQGFYEQYF. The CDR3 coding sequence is TGTGCCAGCAGCCCTAGGTCGGGACAGGGGTTTTACGAGCAGTACTTC.

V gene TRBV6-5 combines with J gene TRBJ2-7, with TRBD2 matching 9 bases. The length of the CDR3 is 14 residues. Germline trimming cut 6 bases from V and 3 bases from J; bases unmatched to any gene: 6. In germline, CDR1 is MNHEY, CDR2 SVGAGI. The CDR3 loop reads CASRISGGGYEQYF. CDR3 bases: TGTGCCAGCAGAATTAGCGGGGGCGGCTACGAGCAGTACTTC.

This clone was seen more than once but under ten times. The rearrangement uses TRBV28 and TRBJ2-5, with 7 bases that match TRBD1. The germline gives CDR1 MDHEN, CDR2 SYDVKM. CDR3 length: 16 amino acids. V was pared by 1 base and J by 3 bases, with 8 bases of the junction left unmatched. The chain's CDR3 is CASSLSASGTEETQYF. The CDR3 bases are TGTGCCAGCAGTTTATCCGCCTCCGGGACAGAAGAGACCCAGTACTTC.

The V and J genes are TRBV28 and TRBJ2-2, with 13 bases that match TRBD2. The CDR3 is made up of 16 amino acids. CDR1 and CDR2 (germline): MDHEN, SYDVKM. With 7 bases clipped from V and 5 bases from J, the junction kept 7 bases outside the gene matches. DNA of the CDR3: TGTGCCAGCAAGTGGACTAGCGGGAGAAATACCGGGGAGCTGTTTTTT. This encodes CASKWTSGRNTGELFF.

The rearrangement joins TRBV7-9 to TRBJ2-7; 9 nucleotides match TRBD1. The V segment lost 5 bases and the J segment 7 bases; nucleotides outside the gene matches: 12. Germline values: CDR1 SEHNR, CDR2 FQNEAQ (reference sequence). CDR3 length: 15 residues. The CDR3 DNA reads TGTGCCAGCAGCCCGGCGGGACAGGGCCTTTGGGAGCAGTACTTC. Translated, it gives CASSPAGQGLWEQYF.

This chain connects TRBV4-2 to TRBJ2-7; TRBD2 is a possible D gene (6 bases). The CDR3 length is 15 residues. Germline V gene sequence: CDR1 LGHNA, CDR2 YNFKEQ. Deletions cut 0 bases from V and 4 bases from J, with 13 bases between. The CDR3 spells CASSQEAAGGYEQYF. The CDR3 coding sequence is TGTGCCAGCAGCCAAGAAGCAGCGGGCGGTTACGAGCAGTACTTC.

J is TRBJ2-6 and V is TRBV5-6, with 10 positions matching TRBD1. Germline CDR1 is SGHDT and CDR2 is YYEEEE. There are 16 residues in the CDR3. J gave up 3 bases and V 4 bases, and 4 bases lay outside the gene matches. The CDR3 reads CASSPTGGLGANVLTF. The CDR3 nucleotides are TGTGCCAGCAGCCCGACAGGGGGCCTTGGGGCCAACGTCCTGACTTTC.

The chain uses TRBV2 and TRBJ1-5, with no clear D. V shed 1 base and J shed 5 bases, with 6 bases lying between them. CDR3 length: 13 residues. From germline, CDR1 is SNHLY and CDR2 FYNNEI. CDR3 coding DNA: TGTGCCAGCAGTGAAGTCTCGTATCAGCCCCAGCATTTT. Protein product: CASSEVSYQPQHF. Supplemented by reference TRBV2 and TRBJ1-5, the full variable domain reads EPEVTQTPSHQVTQMGQEVILRCVPISNHLYFYWYRQILGQKVEFLVSFYNNEISEKSEIFDDQFSVERPDGSNFTLKIRSTKLEDSAMYFCASSEVSYQPQHFGDGTRLSIL.

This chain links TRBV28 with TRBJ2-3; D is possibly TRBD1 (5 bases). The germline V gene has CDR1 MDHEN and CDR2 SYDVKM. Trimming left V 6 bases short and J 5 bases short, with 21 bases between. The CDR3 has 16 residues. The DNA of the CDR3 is TGTGCCAGCAGCCTAGATCCTAGGGTACAGGAAGATACGCAGTATTTT. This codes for CASSLDPRVQEDTQYF.

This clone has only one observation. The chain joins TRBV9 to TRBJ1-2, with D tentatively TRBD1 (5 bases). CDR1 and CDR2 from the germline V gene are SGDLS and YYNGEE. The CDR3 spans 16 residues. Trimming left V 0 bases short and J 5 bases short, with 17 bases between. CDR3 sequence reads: CASSVAIGGERYGYTF. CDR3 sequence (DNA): TGTGCCAGCAGCGTAGCTATCGGGGGGGAGCGGTATGGCTACACCTTC. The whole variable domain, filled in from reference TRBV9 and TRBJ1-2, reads DSGVTQTPKHLITATGQRVTLRCSPRSGDLSVYWYQQSLDQGLQFLIQYYNGEERAKGNILERFSAQQFPDLHSELNLSSLELGDSALYFCASSVAIGGERYGYTFGSGTRLTVV.

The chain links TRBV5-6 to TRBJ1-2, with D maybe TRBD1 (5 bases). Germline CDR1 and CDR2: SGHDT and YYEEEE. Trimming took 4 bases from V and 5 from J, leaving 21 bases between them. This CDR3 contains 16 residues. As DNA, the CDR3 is TGTGCCAGCAGCCCGGACGGGGGGACTCTAATGTATGGCTACACCTTC. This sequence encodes CASSPDGGTLMYGYTF. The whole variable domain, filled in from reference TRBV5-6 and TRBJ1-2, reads DAGVTQSPTHLIKTRGQQVTLRCSPKSGHDTVSWYQQALGQGPQFIFQYYEEEERQRGNFPDRFSGHQFPNYSSELNVNALLLGDSALYLCASSPDGGTLMYGYTFGSGTRLTVV.

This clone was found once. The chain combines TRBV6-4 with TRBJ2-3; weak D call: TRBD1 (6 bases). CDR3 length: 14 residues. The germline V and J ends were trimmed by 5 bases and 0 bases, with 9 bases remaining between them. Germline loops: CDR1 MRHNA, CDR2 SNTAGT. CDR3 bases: TGTGCCAGCAGTACCGGGACAAGCACAGATACGCAGTATTTT. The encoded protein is CASSTGTSTDTQYF.

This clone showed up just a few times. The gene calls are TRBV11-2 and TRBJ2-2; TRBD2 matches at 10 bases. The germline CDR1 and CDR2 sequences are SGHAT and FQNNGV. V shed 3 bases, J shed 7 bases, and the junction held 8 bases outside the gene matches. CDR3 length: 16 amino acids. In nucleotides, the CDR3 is TGTGCCAGCAGCTTGAGGCTAGCGGGAGACAACGGGGAGCTGTTTTTT. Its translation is CASSLRLAGDNGELFF.

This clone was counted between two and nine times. The chain's CDR3 is CASSPYDNSPLHF. The CDR3 bases are TGTGCCAGCAGCCCCTATGATAATTCACCCCTCCACTTT. The V gene is TRBV7-3, the J gene TRBJ1-6; D is unresolved. The V end lost 5 bases, the J end lost 5 bases, and 7 bases lay between the germline ends. Germline values: CDR1 SGHTA, CDR2 FQGTGA. The CDR3 has 13 residues.

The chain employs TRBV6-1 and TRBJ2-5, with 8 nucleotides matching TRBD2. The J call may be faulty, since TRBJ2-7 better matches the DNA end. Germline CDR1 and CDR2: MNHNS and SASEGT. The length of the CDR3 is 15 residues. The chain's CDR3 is CASSGSRGVSYEQYF. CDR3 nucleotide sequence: TGTGCCAGCAGTGGGTCGCGGGGGGTCTCCTACGAGCAGTACTTC.

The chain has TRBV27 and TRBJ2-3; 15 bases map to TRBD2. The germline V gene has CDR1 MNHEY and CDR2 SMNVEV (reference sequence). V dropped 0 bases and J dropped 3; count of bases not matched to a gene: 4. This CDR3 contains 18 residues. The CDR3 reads CASSLSGLAGGATDTQYF. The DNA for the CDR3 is TGTGCCAGCAGTTTATCGGGACTAGCGGGAGGAGCGACAGATACGCAGTATTTT.

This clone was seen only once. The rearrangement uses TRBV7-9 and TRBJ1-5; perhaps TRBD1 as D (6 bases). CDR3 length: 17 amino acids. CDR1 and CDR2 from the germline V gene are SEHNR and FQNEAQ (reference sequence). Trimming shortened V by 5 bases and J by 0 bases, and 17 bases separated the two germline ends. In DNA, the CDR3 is TGTGCCAGCAGCGCCACACAGGGCAGCCATAGCAATCAGCCCCAGCATTTT. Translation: CASSATQGSHSNQPQHF.

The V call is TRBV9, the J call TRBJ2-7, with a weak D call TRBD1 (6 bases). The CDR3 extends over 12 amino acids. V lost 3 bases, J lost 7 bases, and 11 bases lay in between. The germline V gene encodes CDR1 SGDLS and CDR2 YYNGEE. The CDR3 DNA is TGTGCCAGCAGCGAGGGGGTAAAAGAGCAGTACTTC. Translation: CASSEGVKEQYF.

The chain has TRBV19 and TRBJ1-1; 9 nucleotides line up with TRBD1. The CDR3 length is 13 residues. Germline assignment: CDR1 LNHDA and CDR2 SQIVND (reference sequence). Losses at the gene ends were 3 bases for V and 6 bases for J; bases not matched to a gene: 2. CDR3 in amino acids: CASSIGTGSEAFF. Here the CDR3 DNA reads TGTGCCAGTAGTATCGGGACAGGGTCTGAAGCTTTCTTT. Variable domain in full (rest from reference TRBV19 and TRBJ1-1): DGGITQSPKYLFRKEGQNVTLSCEQNLNHDAMYWYRQDPGQGLRLIYYSQIVNDFQKGDIAEGYSVSREKKESFPLTVTSAQKNPTAFYLCASSIGTGSEAFFGQGTRLTVV.